Each of the 23 T cell receptor beta chains below was sequenced from the same sample in a study of control samples from healthy donors and cancer patients. Assay used: immunoSEQ multiplex PCR; TCRdb lists only in-frame clones, some missing. The table includes some 100,000 clones, around 89% detected once. The sample taken for sequencing was blood. These receptors all come from a man aged 25 to 40 in good health.

The J gene is TRBJ1-2, the V gene TRBV3-1 (or the pseudogene TRBV3-2); D is ambiguous. CDR3 length equals 15 residues. Trimming removed 3 bases from V and 0 bases from J, with 11 bases in between. CDR1 and CDR2 (germline): LGHDT, YNNKEL (reference sequence). The CDR3 is CASSQANSANYGYTF. The CDR3 bases are TGTGCCAGCAGCCAGGCGAACTCAGCTAACTATGGCTACACCTTC.

V usage is TRBV6-6 and J usage is TRBJ1-6, with no clear D. Germline CDR1 MNHNY, CDR2 SVGAGI (reference sequence). The CDR3 runs to 14 residues. Trimming took off 2 bases at V and 12 bases at J, with 14 bases between the two ends. The CDR3 spells CASSYPDGFRPLHF. The CDR3 coding sequence is TGTGCCAGCAGTTACCCAGATGGGTTTCGACCCCTCCACTTT.

The chain carries TRBV10-3 and TRBJ2-2; a possible D gene is TRBD2 (5 bases). The CDR3 is 14 residues long. Trimming pared 3 bases from V and 7 bases from J, leaving 12 bases between. From germline, CDR1 is ENHRY and CDR2 SYGVKD. In DNA, the CDR3 is TGTGCCATCAGTGAAGTAGCAGCGGTCGGGGAGCTGTTTTTT. Translation: CAISEVAAVGELFF.

This clone is a singleton in its sample. CDR3 in DNA: TGTGCCAGCAGCCCGGGACTATCAGAGGAGACCCAGTACTTC. Encoded protein: CASSPGLSEETQYF. The V gene is TRBV11-3, the J gene TRBJ2-5; TRBD2 aligns across 7 bases. Germline CDR1 is SGHNT and CDR2 is YENEEA. The CDR3 contains 14 residues. V shed 5 bases, J shed 5 bases, and the junction held 8 bases outside the gene matches.

This chain links TRBV28 with TRBJ2-5; a weak D match, TRBD2 (5 bases). The V end was cut by 6 bases, the J end by 6 bases, with 23 bases between. This CDR3 spans 16 amino acids. CDR1 MDHEN and CDR2 SYDVKM come from the germline V gene. In DNA form, the CDR3 reads TGTGCCAGCAGCTATTGGGTAAGACAAGCGGAAAAGACCCAGTACTTC. Amino acids: CASSYWVRQAEKTQYF.

The chain joins TRBV6-5 to TRBJ1-2; D is possibly TRBD1 (6 bases). Germline loops: CDR1 MNHEY, CDR2 SVGAGI. Deletions cut 10 bases from V and 8 bases from J, with 17 bases between. The CDR3 runs to 12 residues. CDR3 coding DNA: TGTGCCACCCTGCAGGGAGGGGGAGGCTACACCTTC. Protein product: CATLQGGGGYTF.

V is TRBV24-1 and J is TRBJ2-3, with a possible D match to TRBD2 (6 bases). This CDR3 is built from 17 residues. The germline V and J ends were trimmed by 1 base and 1 base, with 14 bases remaining between them. Germline V gives CDR1 KGHDR, CDR2 SFDVKD. CDR3 sequence reads: CATSDFWDSKGTDTQYF. CDR3 DNA sequence: TGTGCCACCAGTGATTTTTGGGACTCCAAGGGCACAGATACGCAGTATTTT.

The chain employs TRBV25-1 and TRBJ2-2; the match to TRBD2 covers 7 bases. V gave up 3 bases and J gave up 8 bases; unmatched junction bases: 6. The CDR3 sequence is 14 residues long. The germline CDR1 and CDR2 sequences are MGHDK and SYGVNS. In DNA form, the CDR3 reads TGTGCCAGCAGTGACGGGAGGCGGGTAGGGGAGCTGTTTTTT. Translation gives CASSDGRRVGELFF.

The CDR3 loop is CASSLAPPNTEAFF. The DNA for the CDR3 is TGTGCCAGCAGCTTGGCTCCCCCGAACACTGAAGCTTTCTTT. This chain connects TRBV5-5 to TRBJ1-1, with unresolved D. V was shortened by 0 bases and J by 1 base, with 7 bases between the two germline ends. The CDR3 length is 14 residues. Germline lookup yields CDR1 SGHKS and CDR2 YYEKEE (reference sequence).

V gene TRBV6-6 combines with J gene TRBJ2-7; D possibly corresponds to TRBD2 (6 bases). Trimming removed 5 bases from V and 5 bases from J, with 13 bases in between. The length of the CDR3 is 13 residues. Germline CDR1 and CDR2: MNHNY and SVGAGI (reference sequence). The CDR3 region is CASSPPGVNEQYV. The CDR3 DNA follows: TGTGCCAGCAGTCCCCCGGGGGTTAACGAGCAGTACGTC.

The chain carries TRBV18 and TRBJ2-7, with D unclear. Germline V gives CDR1 KGHSH, CDR2 LQKENI. With 2 bases removed from V and 7 bases from J, the gap between germline ends came to 12 bases. The CDR3 consists of 13 residues. CDR3 DNA: TGTGCCAGCTCACCAGCTAAGGCACGGGAGCAGTACGTC. Protein: CASSPAKAREQYV.

The CDR3 sequence is CAISNPAQGMIEQYF. The CDR3 bases are TGTGCCATCAGTAACCCGGCGCAGGGGATGATCGAGCAGTACTTC. The V and J genes are TRBV10-3 and TRBJ2-7, with D perhaps matching TRBD1 (6 bases). The length of the CDR3 is 15 residues. Trimming stripped 5 bases from V and 6 bases from J, with 20 bases between. Germline values: CDR1 ENHRY, CDR2 SYGVKD.

As DNA, the CDR3 is TGTGCCAGCAGCTTAGGTTCAGGGGAGGCCTATGGCTACACCTTC. Encoded protein: CASSLGSGEAYGYTF. The chain carries TRBV11-2 and TRBJ1-2; D perhaps matches TRBD1 (6 bases). Germline V gives CDR1 SGHAT, CDR2 FQNNGV. Trimming shortened V by 1 base and J by 4 bases, and 13 bases separated the two germline ends. The CDR3 extends over 15 amino acids.

The chain has TRBV28 and TRBJ2-7, with D possibly TRBD1 on 5 matching bases. The CDR3 has 15 residues. V lost 5 bases and J 2 bases, leaving 16 bases between the germline ends. Germline V gene lookup returns CDR1 MDHEN and CDR2 SYDVKM. The CDR3 DNA reads TGTGCCAGCAGTAACGAATACAGGATCCCCTACGAGCAGTACTTC. Translation gives CASSNEYRIPYEQYF.

The chain is built from TRBV24-1 and TRBJ1-1; D is perhaps TRBD1 (6 bases). The V and J ends lost 7 bases and 0 bases respectively, with 14 bases between them. Per the germline V gene, CDR1 is KGHDR and CDR2 is SFDVKD. The CDR3 consists of 15 residues. The CDR3 sequence is CATRATGQLNTEAFF. The CDR3 region has the DNA TGTGCCACCAGAGCAACTGGACAGCTGAACACTGAAGCTTTCTTT.

The gene calls are TRBV11-2 and TRBJ1-2, with D possibly matching TRBD1 (5 bases). The CDR3 spans 15 residues. The V end lost 0 bases, the J end lost 8 bases, and 16 bases lay between the germline ends. Germline CDR1 SGHAT, CDR2 FQNNGV. The CDR3 loop is CASSLDGTALWGYTF. CDR3 DNA: TGTGCCAGCAGCTTAGATGGGACCGCTCTTTGGGGCTACACCTTC.

This chain connects TRBV11-2 to TRBJ2-1; maybe TRBD2 (5 bases). V was clipped by 1 base and J by 9 bases, with 10 bases between them. This CDR3 has 13 amino acids. Germline V gene sequence: CDR1 SGHAT, CDR2 FQNNGV. The CDR3 region is CASSLASSGEQFF. CDR3 sequence (DNA): TGTGCCAGCAGCTTAGCTAGCAGCGGTGAGCAGTTCTTC.

The rearrangement links TRBV28 to TRBJ1-5; 8 positions match TRBD1. The J segment lost 3 bases and the V segment lost 3 bases, leaving 16 bases of the junction unmatched. This CDR3 region has 19 residues. Germline loops: CDR1 MDHEN, CDR2 SYDVKM. The DNA for the CDR3 is TGTGCCAGCAGTTTTAGATCCGTCTTGGGGACAGGTCTCAATCAGCCCCAGCATTTT. Its protein product is CASSFRSVLGTGLNQPQHF.

In nucleotides, the CDR3 is TGTGCCAGCAGCCAAGGACTCAACAGGGTCTCGTACCGGGAGCTGTTTTTT. Translated: CASSQGLNRVSYRELFF. The gene calls are TRBV14 and TRBJ2-2, with a weak D call TRBD1 (6 bases). Per the germline V gene, CDR1 is SGHDN and CDR2 is FVKESK. The CDR3 is 17 amino acids. Trimming left V 1 base short and J 9 bases short, with 21 bases between.

DNA for the CDR3: TGTGCCAGTAGTATAAGCCAACAGAACACTGAAGCTTTCTTT. Protein sequence: CASSISQQNTEAFF. This sequence joins TRBV19 and TRBJ1-1; D is unresolved. The germline V and J ends were trimmed by 2 bases and 1 base, with 8 bases remaining between them. Germline V gives CDR1 LNHDA, CDR2 SQIVND (reference sequence). The CDR3 extends over 14 amino acids. Full variable domain (remainder filled in from reference TRBV19 and TRBJ1-1): DGGITQSPKYLFRKEGQNVTLSCEQNLNHDAMYWYRQDPGQGLRLIYYSQIVNDFQKGDIAEGYSVSREKKESFPLTVTSAQKNPTAFYLCASSISQQNTEAFFGQGTRLTVV.

The chain uses TRBV2 and TRBJ1-3; 9 bases map to TRBD1. This CDR3 has 17 amino acids. V lost 4 bases, J lost 4 bases, and 11 bases stayed unmatched. CDR1 SNHLY and CDR2 FYNNEI come from the germline V gene. The DNA of the CDR3 is TGTGCCAGCAGTGGAGTACTCCGGACAGGGGCGGGAAACACCATATATTTT. It encodes CASSGVLRTGAGNTIYF.

The chain carries TRBV7-2 and TRBJ1-6; D gene ambiguous. This CDR3 region has 15 residues. Trimming cost V 5 bases and J 0 bases, with 8 bases left between them. Germline loops: CDR1 SGHTA, CDR2 FQGNSA. CDR3 DNA sequence: TGTGCCAGCAGCCCTGGAGCCTCCTATAATTCACCCCTCCACTTT. Its translation: CASSPGASYNSPLHF.

The rearrangement links TRBV5-1 to TRBJ1-4, with 10 bases matching TRBD1. Per the germline V gene, CDR1 is SGHRS and CDR2 is YFSETQ. The CDR3 totals 21 residues. V lost 5 bases, J lost 0 bases, and 19 bases stayed unmatched. The CDR3 loop reads CASSPSKTGTGVFATNEKLFF. The CDR3 region has the DNA TGCGCCAGCAGTCCTAGTAAAACCGGGACAGGGGTATTTGCAACTAATGAAAAACTGTTTTTT. Filled out from reference TRBV5-1 and TRBJ1-4, the complete variable domain reads KAGVTQTPRYLIKTRGQQVTLSCSPISGHRSVSWYQQTPGQGLQFLFEYFSETQRNKGNFPGRFSGRQFSNSRSEMNVSTLELGDSALYLCASSPSKTGTGVFATNEKLFFGSGTQLSVL.